A selection of T cell receptor beta chains follows, all from one sample in a study of a mutant IDH1 vaccine in newly diagnosed glioma. Clones were read by immunoSEQ multiplex PCR, and TCRdb kept only the in-frame ones, dropping some. The table records approximately 88,000 clones, just under 80% of them present only once. The input for sequencing was PBMCs, taken from a glioma patient treated with radiotherapy, temozolomide or both. The receptors were sampled from a man aged 35-49 years with glioma. Both conserved end residues are part of each CDR3. Each record gives: clone size, J gene, D gene, V gene, CDR3 protein, CDR3 DNA. A D gene is named only where the DNA matches it firmly. Some rows mark clone size as missing; the rest say once, few, many or name a class of expanded clone.

clone size: NA; J gene: TRBJ1-4; D gene: NA; V gene: TRBV4-1; CDR3 protein: CASSQDGQGRANEKLFF; CDR3 DNA: TGCGCCAGCAGCCAAGATGGGCAGGGGCGGGCTAATGAAAAACTGTTTTTT
clone size: NA; J gene: TRBJ2-5; D gene: TRBD1; V gene: TRBV5-6; CDR3 protein: CASSLGTGVKPYF; CDR3 DNA: TGTGCCAGCAGCTTGGGGACAGGGGTTAAGCCTTACTTC
clone size: NA; J gene: TRBJ1-1; D gene: TRBD1; V gene: TRBV4-2; CDR3 protein: CASSLQGADTEAFF; CDR3 DNA: TGTGCCAGCAGCCTACAGGGGGCGGACACTGAAGCTTTCTTT
clone size: NA; J gene: TRBJ1-1; D gene: NA; V gene: TRBV4-3; CDR3 protein: CASSQDHTEAFF; CDR3 DNA: TGCGCCAGCAGCCAAGACCACACTGAAGCTTTCTTT
clone size: NA; J gene: TRBJ2-3; D gene: NA; V gene: TRBV19; CDR3 protein: CASRTSGRPTDTQYF; CDR3 DNA: TGTGCCAGTAGGACTTCTGGGAGGCCCACAGATACGCAGTATTTT
clone size: NA; J gene: TRBJ2-5; D gene: TRBD1; V gene: TRBV11-3; CDR3 protein: CASSPGQGREETQYF; CDR3 DNA: TGTGCCAGCAGCCCAGGACAGGGAAGGGAAGAGACCCAGTACTTC
clone size: few; J gene: TRBJ2-7; D gene: NA; V gene: TRBV6-1; CDR3 protein: CASSVEDGSSDEQYF; CDR3 DNA: TGTGCCAGCAGTGTAGAGGACGGGAGTAGCGACGAGCAGTACTTC
clone size: NA; J gene: TRBJ1-5; D gene: NA; V gene: TRBV2; CDR3 protein: CASRVATGPGGNQPQHF; CDR3 DNA: TGTGCCAGCAGGGTGGCCACAGGGCCGGGGGGCAATCAGCCCCAGCATTTT
clone size: NA; J gene: TRBJ1-2; D gene: NA; V gene: TRBV30; CDR3 protein: CAWSPPRVGGYTF; CDR3 DNA: TGTGCCTGGAGTCCCCCGAGAGTGGGAGGCTACACCTTC
clone size: NA; J gene: TRBJ2-1; D gene: NA; V gene: TRBV4-3; CDR3 protein: CASSQDGRLPDEQFF; CDR3 DNA: TGCGCCAGCAGCCAAGACGGGCGTCTACCCGATGAGCAGTTCTTC
clone size: NA; J gene: TRBJ2-7; D gene: NA; V gene: TRBV4-2; CDR3 protein: CASSPGAGTSYEQYF; CDR3 DNA: TGTGCCAGCAGCCCAGGGGCGGGAACCTCCTACGAGCAGTACTTC
clone size: NA; J gene: TRBJ2-1; D gene: NA; V gene: TRBV13; CDR3 protein: CASSPPTGNEQFF; CDR3 DNA: TGTGCCAGCAGCCCACCGACAGGCAATGAGCAGTTCTTC
clone size: few; J gene: TRBJ1-1; D gene: TRBD1; V gene: TRBV6-1; CDR3 protein: CASSEATGLTEAFF; CDR3 DNA: TGTGCCAGCAGTGAAGCGACAGGGTTAACTGAAGCTTTCTTT
clone size: few; J gene: TRBJ1-1; D gene: NA; V gene: TRBV30; CDR3 protein: CAWRTGTEAFF; CDR3 DNA: TGTGCCTGGAGAACGGGGACTGAAGCTTTCTTT
clone size: NA; J gene: TRBJ2-7; D gene: TRBD2; V gene: TRBV5-1; CDR3 protein: CASSSTSSHEQYF; CDR3 DNA: TGCGCCAGCAGTTCGACTAGCTCCCACGAGCAGTACTTC
clone size: NA; J gene: TRBJ2-2; D gene: NA; V gene: TRBV11-2; CDR3 protein: CASSLDPTGELFF; CDR3 DNA: TGTGCCAGCAGCTTAGATCCTACCGGGGAGCTGTTTTTT
clone size: NA; J gene: TRBJ1-5; D gene: NA; V gene: TRBV4-2; CDR3 protein: CASSQDRNQPQHF; CDR3 DNA: TGTGCCAGCAGCCAAGACCGCAATCAGCCCCAGCATTTT
clone size: once; J gene: TRBJ2-2; D gene: TRBD2; V gene: TRBV25-1; CDR3 protein: CASSEGQGGITGELFF; CDR3 DNA: TGTGCCAGCAGTGAAGGGCAGGGAGGGATCACCGGGGAGCTGTTTTTT
clone size: few; J gene: TRBJ1-1; D gene: NA; V gene: TRBV4-2; CDR3 protein: CASSRELGMDTEAFF; CDR3 DNA: TGTGCCAGCAGCAGGGAATTGGGGATGGACACTGAAGCTTTCTTT
clone size: NA; J gene: TRBJ2-2; D gene: NA; V gene: TRBV28; CDR3 protein: CASRESVTGELFF; CDR3 DNA: TGTGCCAGCAGAGAAAGCGTCACCGGGGAGCTGTTTTTT
clone size: NA; J gene: TRBJ2-1; D gene: TRBD2; V gene: TRBV12-5; CDR3 protein: CASSLGGLEKFF; CDR3 DNA: TGTGCTAGTTCCTTGGGGGGACTAGAAAAGTTCTTC
clone size: NA; J gene: TRBJ2-1; D gene: NA; V gene: TRBV30; CDR3 protein: CAWTWGREREQFF; CDR3 DNA: TGTGCCTGGACCTGGGGGCGGGAGCGTGAGCAGTTCTTC
clone size: NA; J gene: TRBJ2-1; D gene: TRBD2; V gene: TRBV7-2; CDR3 protein: CASSLAGGFEQFF; CDR3 DNA: TGTGCCAGCAGCTTAGCGGGGGGGTTTGAGCAGTTCTTC
clone size: NA; J gene: TRBJ1-4; D gene: NA; V gene: TRBV7-2; CDR3 protein: CASTPAGGRTNEKLFF; CDR3 DNA: TGTGCCAGCACCCCTGCGGGTGGGAGAACTAATGAAAAACTGTTTTTT
clone size: once; J gene: TRBJ1-2; D gene: TRBD1; V gene: TRBV5-1; CDR3 protein: CASSQATTGNYGYTF; CDR3 DNA: TGCGCCAGCAGCCAAGCCACGACAGGGAACTATGGCTACACCTTC
clone size: NA; J gene: TRBJ2-5; D gene: NA; V gene: TRBV4-1; CDR3 protein: CASSQGEFQTQYF; CDR3 DNA: TGCGCCAGCAGCCAAGGGGAGTTCCAGACCCAGTACTTC
clone size: NA; J gene: TRBJ1-1; D gene: TRBD1; V gene: TRBV6-5; CDR3 protein: CASSHDRGRDTEAFF; CDR3 DNA: TGTGCCAGCAGTCACGACAGGGGGCGAGACACTGAAGCTTTCTTT
clone size: NA; J gene: TRBJ2-5; D gene: TRBD2; V gene: TRBV30; CDR3 protein: CAWSTFRGLAGGQETQYF; CDR3 DNA: TGTGCCTGGAGTACCTTCCGAGGACTAGCGGGGGGGCAAGAGACCCAGTACTTC
clone size: NA; J gene: TRBJ2-3; D gene: TRBD2; V gene: TRBV19; CDR3 protein: CASSRGLAGASTDTQYF; CDR3 DNA: TGTGCCAGTAGTCGGGGACTAGCGGGAGCCAGCACAGATACGCAGTATTTT
clone size: NA; J gene: TRBJ2-5; D gene: NA; V gene: TRBV5-4; CDR3 protein: CASSFMETQYF; CDR3 DNA: TGTGCCAGCAGCTTCATGGAGACCCAGTACTTC
clone size: NA; J gene: TRBJ2-1; D gene: NA; V gene: TRBV21-1; CDR3 protein: CASSKSEGSSYNEQFF; CDR3 DNA: TGTGCCAGCAGCAAATCGGAGGGGAGCTCCTACAATGAGCAGTTCTTC
clone size: NA; J gene: TRBJ1-4; D gene: NA; V gene: TRBV19; CDR3 protein: CASSQPATNEKLFF; CDR3 DNA: TGTGCCAGTAGCCAACCTGCAACTAATGAAAAACTGTTTTTT
clone size: NA; J gene: TRBJ2-3; D gene: TRBD2; V gene: TRBV29-1; CDR3 protein: CSVDSVTSPDTQYF; CDR3 DNA: TGCAGCGTTGACTCAGTGACTAGCCCAGATACGCAGTATTTT
clone size: NA; J gene: TRBJ2-7; D gene: TRBD1; V gene: TRBV12-5; CDR3 protein: CASRKGQGADEQYF; CDR3 DNA: TGTGCTAGTCGAAAGGGACAGGGGGCGGACGAGCAGTACTTC
clone size: NA; J gene: TRBJ1-2; D gene: TRBD1; V gene: TRBV5-5; CDR3 protein: CASSPEDRAYGYTF; CDR3 DNA: TGTGCCAGCAGCCCGGAGGACAGGGCCTATGGCTACACCTTC
clone size: NA; J gene: TRBJ2-3; D gene: TRBD2; V gene: TRBV27; CDR3 protein: CASAGLAGGDTQYF; CDR3 DNA: TGTGCCAGCGCCGGACTAGCGGGGGGAGATACGCAGTATTTT
clone size: NA; J gene: TRBJ2-7; D gene: NA; V gene: TRBV30; CDR3 protein: CACNRKAGSGYEQYF; CDR3 DNA: TGTGCCTGCAACCGAAAGGCGGGCAGTGGCTACGAGCAGTACTTC
clone size: NA; J gene: TRBJ2-5; D gene: TRBD2; V gene: TRBV30; CDR3 protein: CAWSPTSGGETQYF; CDR3 DNA: TGTGCCTGGAGTCCAACTAGCGGGGGGGAGACCCAGTACTTC
clone size: NA; J gene: TRBJ1-3; D gene: NA; V gene: TRBV6-1; CDR3 protein: CASSQVHSGNTIYF; CDR3 DNA: TGTGCCAGCAGTCAGGTCCACTCTGGAAACACCATATATTTT
clone size: many; J gene: TRBJ2-5; D gene: NA; V gene: TRBV30; CDR3 protein: CAWSFKETQYF; CDR3 DNA: TGTGCCTGGAGTTTCAAAGAGACCCAGTACTTC
clone size: NA; J gene: TRBJ2-7; D gene: NA; V gene: TRBV11-2; CDR3 protein: CASSSAKGPVGYEQYF; CDR3 DNA: TGTGCCAGCAGCTCCGCCAAGGGCCCGGTGGGCTACGAGCAGTACTTC
clone size: NA; J gene: TRBJ2-7; D gene: TRBD1; V gene: TRBV6-5; CDR3 protein: CASSYGGTGLYEQYF; CDR3 DNA: TGTGCCAGCAGTTACGGAGGGACAGGGCTCTACGAGCAGTACTTC
clone size: NA; J gene: TRBJ1-6; D gene: TRBD1; V gene: TRBV7-8; CDR3 protein: CASSFDRGDSPLHF; CDR3 DNA: TGTGCCAGCAGCTTTGACAGGGGGGATTCACCCCTCCACTTT
clone size: NA; J gene: TRBJ2-6; D gene: NA; V gene: TRBV27; CDR3 protein: CASSLAVSPSSGANVLTF; CDR3 DNA: TGTGCCAGCAGTTTAGCGGTATCCCCAAGCTCTGGGGCCAACGTCCTGACTTTC
clone size: NA; J gene: TRBJ1-3; D gene: NA; V gene: TRBV30; CDR3 protein: CAWGNQGNTIYF; CDR3 DNA: TGTGCCTGGGGAAATCAAGGAAACACCATATATTTT
clone size: NA; J gene: TRBJ2-7; D gene: NA; V gene: TRBV27; CDR3 protein: CASSFSLSSYEQYF; CDR3 DNA: TGTGCCAGCAGTTTTTCATTATCGTCCTACGAGCAGTACTTC
clone size: NA; J gene: TRBJ1-1; D gene: NA; V gene: TRBV7-8; CDR3 protein: CASSESAEAFF; CDR3 DNA: TGTGCCAGCAGCGAATCAGCTGAAGCTTTCTTT
clone size: NA; J gene: TRBJ1-1; D gene: NA; V gene: TRBV30; CDR3 protein: CAWRIVTEAFF; CDR3 DNA: TGTGCCTGGAGGATAGTCACTGAAGCTTTCTTT
clone size: NA; J gene: TRBJ1-1; D gene: TRBD1; V gene: TRBV7-2; CDR3 protein: CASRPRQGASEAFF; CDR3 DNA: TGTGCCAGCAGGCCCAGACAGGGGGCATCTGAAGCTTTCTTT
clone size: few; J gene: TRBJ1-1; D gene: TRBD1; V gene: TRBV30; CDR3 protein: CAWSPGQISTNTEAFF; CDR3 DNA: TGTGCCTGGTCGCCGGGACAGATTTCCACGAACACTGAAGCTTTCTTT
clone size: NA; J gene: TRBJ1-1; D gene: NA; V gene: TRBV11-2; CDR3 protein: CASSNSMDTEAFF; CDR3 DNA: TGTGCCAGCAGCAACTCGATGGACACTGAAGCTTTCTTT
clone size: NA; J gene: TRBJ2-7; D gene: NA; V gene: TRBV7-9; CDR3 protein: CASSLAGQTGEQYF; CDR3 DNA: TGTGCCAGCAGCTTGGCAGGTCAAACGGGCGAGCAGTACTTC
clone size: NA; J gene: TRBJ2-4; D gene: NA; V gene: TRBV6-5; CDR3 protein: CASGEAKNIQYF; CDR3 DNA: TGTGCCAGTGGGGAGGCCAAAAACATTCAGTACTTC